One TCR beta chain is described in this entry. Its target is not known. This sample stems from a study of T cell repertoires in cytomegalovirus infection. About the study: Well-studied HLA-B-restricted CMV epitopes were used in the study alongside recently identified HLA-C-restricted ones. General study points: Predominance within the ex vivo response was attributable to HLA-C-restricted CMV-specific TCR beta clonotypes.

The germline gives CDR1 SGHTA, CDR2 FQGNSA. V gave up 2 bases and J gave up 4 bases, with 12 bases separating them. The CDR3 runs to 14 residues. MiXCR was run by TCRdb on the reads, yielding one entry per CDR3 protein. Of about 83,000 distinct CDR3 sequences in the sample, 40% to 50% were seen once. The chain is built from TRBV7-2 and TRBJ2-7; perhaps TRBD2 as D (5 bases). This sequence was found in a human donor in good health (CMV status not recorded). Some clones in this sample may be carry-over from other donors' samples. The specimen was CD8+ T cells from cultured PBMCs, collected from culture after CMV antigen stimulation. CDR3 sequence reads: CASSLTVGDYEQYF. In nucleotides, the CDR3 is TGTGCCAGCAGCTTAACGGTCGGGGATTACGAGCAGTACTTC.